This TCR beta chain was recovered during a study of blood T cell repertoires in COVID-19. The V segment lost 8 bases and the J segment 5 bases; nucleotides outside the gene matches: 5. The CDR3 contains 13 residues. In the authors' workflow: Reference gene primer amplification gave estimated nucleated cell counts. The method was immunoSEQ multiplex PCR; TCRdb's version includes in-frame clones alone and lacks a portion of them. The V and J calls and clone size come from that table; D and trimming were worked out from the DNA. The repertoire holds 110,000 to 150,000 clones, with around 87% as singletons. This clone was found once.

Sequenced sample: peripheral blood. The sequence came from a woman aged 55 to 70 with active COVID-19. The J gene is TRBJ1-5, the V gene TRBV12-3 or TRBV12-4, with 8 positions matching TRBD1. The CDR3 region has the DNA TGTGCCAGCGGACAGGGTAGGGATCAGCCCCAGCATTTT. Its protein is CASGQGRDQPQHF.